The 32 T cell receptor beta chains below come from one sample, sequenced in a study of cytomegalovirus exposure and HLA in healthy donors. Primers: 60 Vbeta forward and 13 Jbeta reverse. Sequenced by immunoSEQ multiplex PCR; TCRdb stores in-frame clones only, minus some. The data contain tens of thousands of clones, less than 80% of them singletons. Sequenced sample: PBMCs. The receptors were sampled from a woman in her 50s in good health and CMV-seropositive.

DNA for the CDR3: TGCGCCAGCAGTACGGGGGGGGAAGGAAACATTCAGTACTTC. Translation gives CASSTGGEGNIQYF. The chain is built from TRBV5-1 and TRBJ2-4; 8 nucleotides line up with TRBD2. Germline CDR1 SGHRS, CDR2 YFSETQ. The CDR3 runs to 14 residues. V lost 5 bases to trimming and J lost 6 bases; unmatched junction nucleotides: 7.

This chain uses TRBV30 with TRBJ1-4, with D tentatively TRBD1 (6 bases). The CDR3 spans 15 residues. Germline CDR1 and CDR2: GTSNPN and SVGIG (reference sequence). The V end lost 3 bases, the J end lost 0 bases, and 11 bases lay between the germline ends. CDR3 bases: TGTGCCTGGAGCTCGGACAGTGCAACTAATGAAAAACTGTTTTTT. Protein product: CAWSSDSATNEKLFF.

This clone was observed a handful of times. This chain uses TRBV11-2 with TRBJ2-6; maybe TRBD1 (5 bases). Germline values: CDR1 SGHAT, CDR2 FQNNGV. The V gene lost 4 bases and the J gene lost 0 bases, with 13 bases spanning the gap. The CDR3 runs 17 residues. The CDR3 loop reads CASSSRLQDSGANVLTF. The CDR3 bases are TGTGCCAGCAGCTCCCGGCTACAGGACTCTGGGGCCAACGTCCTGACTTTC.

This chain joins TRBV5-6 and TRBJ1-1, with D possibly being TRBD1 (6 bases). This CDR3 spans 16 amino acids. Trimming pared 3 bases from V and 4 bases from J, leaving 19 bases between. In germline, CDR1 is SGHDT, CDR2 YYEEEE. The CDR3 nucleotides are TGTGCCAGCAGCTCGACACAGGGCTTGTTCTCCACTGAAGCTTTCTTT. This translates into CASSSTQGLFSTEAFF.

This chain's CDR3 is CASSLGTYREENTEAFF. The CDR3 coding sequence is TGTGCCAGCAGCTTAGGGACCTACAGGGAAGAGAACACTGAAGCTTTCTTT. V is TRBV13 and J is TRBJ1-1; D perhaps matches TRBD1 (6 bases). CDR3 size: 17 residues. V was clipped by 0 bases and J by 1 base, with 15 bases between them. Germline values: CDR1 PRHDT, CDR2 FYEKMQ (reference sequence).

A single count supports this clone. Here the CDR3 DNA reads TGCAGCGTTGAAGGTCCCCGGACAGGGGGGAACACTGAAGCTTTCTTT. Its translation: CSVEGPRTGGNTEAFF. V and J are TRBV29-1 and TRBJ1-1; 10 nucleotides align to TRBD1. The CDR3 runs to 16 residues. The V gene's germline CDR1 is SQVTM and CDR2 ANQGSEA. V lost 1 base and J lost 1; bases outside the gene matches: 6.

The rearrangement joins TRBV7-2 to TRBJ1-1, with 8 bases matching TRBD1. This CDR3 has 14 residues. Germline V lookup: CDR1 SGHTA, CDR2 FQGNSA. V dropped 5 bases and J dropped 4; count of bases not matched to a gene: 6. The CDR3 sequence: CASSLQGALTEAFF. The CDR3, as DNA: TGTGCCAGCAGCCTCCAGGGGGCGCTCACTGAAGCTTTCTTT. The complete variable domain, with remaining parts taken from reference TRBV7-2 and TRBJ1-1, reads GAGVSQSPSNKVTEKGKDVELRCDPISGHTALYWYRQSLGQGLEFLIYFQGNSAPDKSGLPSDRFSAERTGGSVSTLTIQRTQQEDSAVYLCASSLQGALTEAFFGQGTRLTVV.

This rearrangement joins TRBV27 to TRBJ2-7; D uncertain. This CDR3 is built from 13 residues. Germline values: CDR1 MNHEY, CDR2 SMNVEV (reference sequence). The V gene lost 3 bases and the J gene lost 3 bases, with 9 bases spanning the gap. In nucleotides, the CDR3 is TGTGCCAGCAGTTTGGCAGAAAACTACGAGCAGTACTTC. It translates to CASSLAENYEQYF.

In its sample, this clone was seen a few times. The chain uses TRBV12-5 and TRBJ2-1; maybe TRBD1 (6 bases). Trimming removed 8 bases at V and 6 bases at J, with 14 bases between. Germline V lookup: CDR1 LGHNT, CDR2 FRNRAP. The CDR3 length is 13 residues. The CDR3 bases are TGTGCTAGTAGGCTAGGGGGATCCAATGAGCAGTTCTTC. Its protein is CASRLGGSNEQFF.

This chain connects TRBV6-5 to TRBJ1-4; D call uncertain. V was pared by 8 bases and J by 7 bases, with 17 bases between. This CDR3 region has 14 residues. CDR1 is MNHEY and CDR2 is SVGAGI in the germline V gene. The CDR3 region has the DNA TGTGCCAGCTTTGCGGTGGCGAGCTCTGAAAAACTGTTTTTT. Translation gives CASFAVASSEKLFF.

V usage is TRBV5-1 and J usage is TRBJ1-1; the D is unclear. CDR1 is SGHRS and CDR2 is YFSETQ in the germline V gene. V was clipped by 0 bases and J by 7 bases, with 10 bases between them. The length of the CDR3 is 13 residues. This chain's CDR3 is CASSLVGRDEAFF. CDR3 DNA sequence: TGCGCCAGCAGCTTGGTGGGGAGGGATGAAGCTTTCTTT.

A few counts support this clone. J is TRBJ1-1 and V is TRBV9, with D perhaps matching TRBD1 (5 bases). The CDR3 consists of 15 residues. V was pared by 3 bases and J by 0 bases, with 12 bases between. Germline loops: CDR1 SGDLS, CDR2 YYNGEE. The CDR3 nucleotides are TGTGCCAGCAGCGCCCGGGGGGAAGTGAACACTGAAGCTTTCTTT. Its translation is CASSARGEVNTEAFF.

This chain joins TRBV28 and TRBJ2-5, with 7 positions matching TRBD2. Germline CDR1 and CDR2: MDHEN and SYDVKM. This CDR3 is 16 amino acids long. The trim removed 4 bases at V and 1 base at J, leaving 9 bases unmatched. The CDR3 bases are TGTGCCAGCAGTTCCCCGACTAGCAATGGCCAAGAGACCCAGTACTTC. Translated: CASSSPTSNGQETQYF.

This clone was seen once. The chain recombines TRBV14 with TRBJ1-3; weak D call: TRBD1 (6 bases). Trimming took 2 bases from V and 2 from J, leaving 10 bases between them. CDR3 length: 15 residues. Germline lookup yields CDR1 SGHDN and CDR2 FVKESK. CDR3 region: CASSQRGGPGNTIYF. Written as DNA, the CDR3 is TGTGCCAGCAGCCAAAGAGGGGGTCCTGGAAACACCATATATTTT.

The genes are TRBV11-2 and TRBJ1-1, with a tentative D call TRBD1 (5 bases). V lost 0 bases and J 3 bases, leaving 11 bases between the germline ends. CDR1 SGHAT and CDR2 FQNNGV come from the germline V gene. The CDR3 extends over 15 amino acids. This CDR3 is CASSLDPGEDTEAFF. The CDR3 DNA follows: TGTGCCAGCAGCTTAGATCCGGGGGAAGACACTGAAGCTTTCTTT.

Comments on this clone: An end of the junction differs from the germline gene, which may be a read error. The chain links TRBV7-2 to TRBJ2-2; a possible D gene is TRBD2 (6 bases). The CDR3 runs to 15 residues. The germline gives CDR1 SGHTA, CDR2 FQGNSA. The CDR3: CASSPLGSGTGGLFF. CDR3 sequence (DNA): TGTGCCAGCAGCCCCCTGGGTAGCGGCACCGGGGGGCTGTTTTTT.

The rearrangement joins TRBV9 to TRBJ2-1; 8 bases map to TRBD2. Losses at the gene ends were 4 bases for V and 9 bases for J; bases not matched to a gene: 15. Germline V lookup: CDR1 SGDLS, CDR2 YYNGEE. The CDR3 contains 16 residues. The CDR3 nucleotides are TGTGCCAGCAGCCTGGCGACTAGCGATTTAAGCGGTGAGCAGTTCTTC. This translates into CASSLATSDLSGEQFF.

This clone turned up a few times. This chain links TRBV7-9 with TRBJ2-3, with TRBD1 as a possible D gene (5 bases). V lost 1 base and J lost 6, with 8 bases in between. The CDR3 sequence is 13 residues long. In germline, CDR1 is SEHNR, CDR2 FQNEAQ (reference sequence). CDR3 nucleotide sequence: TGTGCCAGCAGCTTAGAGGGGTCGGATACGCAGTATTTT. It translates to CASSLEGSDTQYF.

This sequence joins TRBV28 and TRBJ1-5; TRBD1 aligns across 11 bases. Germline loops: CDR1 MDHEN, CDR2 SYDVKM. This CDR3 is 18 amino acids long. With V trimmed by 5 bases and J by 2 bases, 11 bases remained unmatched. The CDR3 here is CASSTPRDRGVRNQPQHF. The CDR3 nucleotides are TGTGCCAGCAGTACCCCTCGGGACAGGGGGGTACGCAATCAGCCCCAGCATTTT.

The table lists this clone with a count of one. The V and J genes are TRBV6-5 and TRBJ1-2; the D is unclear. Looked up from germline, CDR1 is MNHEY and CDR2 is SVGAGI. The CDR3 sequence is 14 residues long. The germline V and J ends were trimmed by 5 bases and 0 bases, with 10 bases remaining between them. Here the CDR3 DNA reads TGTGCCAGCAGTCCAGGAATTTCTAACTATGGCTACACCTTC. It encodes CASSPGISNYGYTF.

This clone was detected a few times. The rearrangement links TRBV5-1 to TRBJ2-3; 8 bases agree with TRBD2. The CDR3 is 17 amino acids. V dropped 1 base and J dropped 1; count of bases not matched to a gene: 8. Germline-derived CDR1 and CDR2 are SGHRS and YFSETQ. The CDR3 loop reads CASSLSVAGIGTDTQYF. Written as DNA, the CDR3 is TGCGCCAGCAGCTTGTCGGTAGCGGGGATCGGCACAGATACGCAGTATTTT.

This chain links TRBV6-1 with TRBJ2-5; weak D call: TRBD2 (6 bases). The DNA end is a closer match to TRBJ2-7, so the J assignment may be wrong. CDR3 length equals 14 residues. From germline, CDR1 is MNHNS and CDR2 SASEGT. This CDR3 is CASTSGSINYEQYF. The CDR3 nucleotides are TGTGCCAGCACGTCCGGGAGCATAAACTACGAGCAGTACTTC.

The chain combines TRBV5-1 with TRBJ1-6; TRBD1 is a possible D gene (6 bases). Trimming left V 4 bases short and J 6 bases short, with 11 bases between. There are 14 residues in the CDR3. Germline CDR1 reads SGHRS; CDR2 reads YFSETQ. As DNA, the CDR3 is TGCGCCAGCAGCCCCGGACAGATTAATTCACCCCTCCACTTT. The encoded protein is CASSPGQINSPLHF.

This chain uses TRBV28 with TRBJ2-1, with TRBD1 matching 8 bases. Germline lookup yields CDR1 MDHEN and CDR2 SYDVKM. Losses at the gene ends were 2 bases for V and 3 bases for J; bases not matched to a gene: 3. The CDR3 is 15 amino acids. The CDR3 sequence: CASSLEDRDYNEQFF. The CDR3 DNA sequence: TGTGCCAGCAGTTTAGAGGACAGGGACTACAATGAGCAGTTCTTC.

A few counts support this clone. The chain recombines TRBV5-1 with TRBJ1-2; 10 bases align to TRBD1. This CDR3 has 13 amino acids. V lost 5 bases and J lost 6; bases outside the gene matches: 4. CDR1 is SGHRS and CDR2 is YFSETQ in the germline V gene. The CDR3 here is CASRTGGRNGYTF. The CDR3 DNA reads as TGCGCCAGCAGGACAGGGGGCAGGAATGGCTACACCTTC.

CDR3 DNA sequence: TGCGCCAGCAGTGGACAGGGTGTGGACACCGGGGAGCTGTTTTTT. The encoded protein is CASSGQGVDTGELFF. J is TRBJ2-2 and V is TRBV10-2; 7 positions agree with TRBD1. Germline CDR1 and CDR2: WSHSY and SAAADI. V shed 4 bases, J shed 3 bases, and the junction held 5 bases outside the gene matches. The CDR3 spans 15 residues.

This clone was observed a handful of times. The genes are TRBV5-8 and TRBJ1-6; unclear D gene. V lost 4 bases to trimming and J lost 12 bases, with 11 bases between them. Germline V gives CDR1 SGHTS, CDR2 YDEGEE. The CDR3 loop spans 12 amino acids. CDR3 amino acids: CASSAGLLPLHF. CDR3 DNA: TGTGCCAGCAGCGCCGGGTTGCTACCCCTCCACTTT.

A single count supports this clone. The chain recombines TRBV5-1 with TRBJ1-2; D not certain. The germline V and J ends were trimmed by 4 bases and 2 bases, with 9 bases remaining between them. There are 13 residues in the CDR3. In germline, CDR1 is SGHRS, CDR2 YFSETQ. The CDR3 is CASSVGDNYGYTF. CDR3 nucleotides: TGCGCCAGCAGCGTAGGAGACAACTATGGCTACACCTTC.

This clone was counted between two and nine times. The CDR3 DNA sequence: TGTGCCAGCAGCCTATTGTCTGATGGCTACACCTTC. It codes for CASSLLSDGYTF. The V gene is TRBV5-4, the J gene TRBJ1-2; D is unresolved. Deletions cut 4 bases from V and 6 bases from J, with 10 bases between. Germline loops: CDR1 SGHNT, CDR2 YYREEE (reference sequence). CDR3 length: 12 residues.

J is TRBJ1-2 and V is TRBV6-5; D ambiguous. Trimming took 2 bases from V and 7 from J, leaving 11 bases between them. The germline V gene encodes CDR1 MNHEY and CDR2 SVGAGI. The length of the CDR3 is 13 residues. The CDR3, as DNA: TGTGCCAGCAGTTACGTAACCCCGGGTGGCTACACCTTC. Protein: CASSYVTPGGYTF.

As concerns this clone: One end of the junction fails to match germline, which may point to a read error. The rearrangement uses TRBV7-2 and TRBJ1-1; possibly TRBD1 for D (6 bases). Germline lookup yields CDR1 SGHTA and CDR2 FQGNSA. The CDR3 spans 11 residues. The CDR3 reads CAGSWGPEAFF. The CDR3 DNA reads as TGTGCCGGCAGCTGGGGGCCTGAAGCTTTCTTT.

The J gene is TRBJ1-5, the V gene TRBV19; D gene unclear. The CDR3 consists of 15 residues. Germline V gene data show CDR1 as LNHDA and CDR2 as SQIVND (reference sequence). The germline V and J ends were trimmed by 9 bases and 0 bases, with 15 bases remaining between them. The CDR3 sequence is CASKPVEYSNQPQHF. The DNA of the CDR3 is TGTGCCAGCAAACCGGTCGAATATAGCAATCAGCCCCAGCATTTT.